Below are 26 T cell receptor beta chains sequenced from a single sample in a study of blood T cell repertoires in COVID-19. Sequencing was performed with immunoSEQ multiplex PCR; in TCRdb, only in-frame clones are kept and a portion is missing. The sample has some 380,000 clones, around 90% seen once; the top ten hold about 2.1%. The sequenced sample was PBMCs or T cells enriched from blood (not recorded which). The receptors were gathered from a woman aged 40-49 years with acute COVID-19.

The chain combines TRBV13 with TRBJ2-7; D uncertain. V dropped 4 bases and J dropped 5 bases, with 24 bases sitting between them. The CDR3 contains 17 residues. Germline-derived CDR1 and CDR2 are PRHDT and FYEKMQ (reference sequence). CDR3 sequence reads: CASSSPRLKTPFHEQYF. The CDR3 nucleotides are TGTGCCAGCAGCTCCCCCCGGTTGAAAACCCCTTTCCACGAGCAGTACTTC.

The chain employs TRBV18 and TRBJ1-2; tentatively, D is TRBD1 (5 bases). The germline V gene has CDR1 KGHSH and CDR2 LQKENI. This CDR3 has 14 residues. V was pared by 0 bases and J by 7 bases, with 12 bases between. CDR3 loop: CASSPPGGKGGYTF. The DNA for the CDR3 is TGTGCCAGCTCACCACCGGGGGGAAAGGGTGGCTACACCTTC.

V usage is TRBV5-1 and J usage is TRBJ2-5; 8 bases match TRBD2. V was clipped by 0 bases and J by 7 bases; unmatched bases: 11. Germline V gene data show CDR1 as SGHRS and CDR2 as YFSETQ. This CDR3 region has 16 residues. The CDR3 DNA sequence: TGCGCCAGCAGCTTGGTAGGAGCGGGGGATTTAGGGACCCAGTACTTC. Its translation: CASSLVGAGDLGTQYF.

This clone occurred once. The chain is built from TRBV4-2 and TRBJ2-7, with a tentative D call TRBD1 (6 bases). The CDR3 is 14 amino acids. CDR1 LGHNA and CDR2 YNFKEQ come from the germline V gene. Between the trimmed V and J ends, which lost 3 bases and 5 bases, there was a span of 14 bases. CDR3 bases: TGTGCCAGCAGCCAGGGGGCCCGGGTTGACGAGCAGTACTTC. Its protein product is CASSQGARVDEQYF.

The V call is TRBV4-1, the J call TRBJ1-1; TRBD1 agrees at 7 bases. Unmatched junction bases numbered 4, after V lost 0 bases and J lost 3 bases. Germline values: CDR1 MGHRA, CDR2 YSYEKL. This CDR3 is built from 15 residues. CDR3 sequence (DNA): TGCGCCAGCAGCCAAGACCAGGGGGTGGACACTGAAGCTTTCTTT. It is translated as CASSQDQGVDTEAFF.

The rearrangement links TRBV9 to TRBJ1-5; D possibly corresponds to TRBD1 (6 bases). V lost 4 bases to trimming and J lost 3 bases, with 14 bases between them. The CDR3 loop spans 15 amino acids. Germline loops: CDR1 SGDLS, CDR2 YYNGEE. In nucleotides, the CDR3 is TGTGCCAGCAGCCCCACCTCAGGGGACAATCAGCCCCAGCATTTT. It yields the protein CASSPTSGDNQPQHF.

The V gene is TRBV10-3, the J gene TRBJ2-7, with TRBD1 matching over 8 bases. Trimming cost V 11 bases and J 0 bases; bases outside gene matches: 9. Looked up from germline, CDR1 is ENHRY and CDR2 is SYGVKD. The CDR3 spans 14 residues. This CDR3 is CAVSGTGVSYEQYF. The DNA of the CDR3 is TGTGCCGTGTCCGGGACAGGCGTCTCCTACGAGCAGTACTTC.

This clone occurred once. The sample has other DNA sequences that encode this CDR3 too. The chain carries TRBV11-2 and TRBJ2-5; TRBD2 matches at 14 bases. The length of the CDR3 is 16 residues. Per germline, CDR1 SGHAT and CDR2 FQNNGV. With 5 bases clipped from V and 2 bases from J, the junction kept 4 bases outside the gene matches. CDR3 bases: TGTGCCAGCAGCCTTGGACTAGCGGGGGGTCAAGAGACCCAGTACTTC. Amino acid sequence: CASSLGLAGGQETQYF.

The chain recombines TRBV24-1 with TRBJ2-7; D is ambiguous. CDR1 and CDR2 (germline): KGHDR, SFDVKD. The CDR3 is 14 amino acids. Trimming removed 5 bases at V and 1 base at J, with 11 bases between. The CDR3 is CATSGTLVSYEQYF. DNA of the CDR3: TGTGCCACCAGTGGAACATTGGTATCCTACGAGCAGTACTTC.

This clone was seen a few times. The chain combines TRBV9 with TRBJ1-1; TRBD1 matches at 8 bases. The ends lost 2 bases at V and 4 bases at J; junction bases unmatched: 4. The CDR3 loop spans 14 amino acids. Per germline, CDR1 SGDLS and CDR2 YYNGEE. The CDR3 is CASSVITGGTEAFF. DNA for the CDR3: TGTGCCAGCAGCGTCATAACAGGGGGCACTGAAGCTTTCTTT.

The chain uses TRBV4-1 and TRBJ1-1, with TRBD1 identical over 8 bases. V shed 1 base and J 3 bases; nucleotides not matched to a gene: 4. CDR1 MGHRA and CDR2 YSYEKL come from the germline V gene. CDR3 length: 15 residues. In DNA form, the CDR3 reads TGCGCCAGCAGCCAAGGGACAGGGCAGGACACTGAAGCTTTCTTT. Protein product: CASSQGTGQDTEAFF.

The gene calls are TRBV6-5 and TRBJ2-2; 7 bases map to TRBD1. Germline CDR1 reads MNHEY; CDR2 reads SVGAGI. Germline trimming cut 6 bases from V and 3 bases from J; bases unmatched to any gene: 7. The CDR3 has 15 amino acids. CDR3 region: CASRQGQMHTGELFF. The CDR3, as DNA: TGTGCCAGCAGGCAGGGACAGATGCACACCGGGGAGCTGTTTTTT.

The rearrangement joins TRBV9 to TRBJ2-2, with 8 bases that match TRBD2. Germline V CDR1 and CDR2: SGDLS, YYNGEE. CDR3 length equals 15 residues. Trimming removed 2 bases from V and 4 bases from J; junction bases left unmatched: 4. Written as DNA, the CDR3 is TGTGCCAGCAGCGTTACCGGGGGGGGCACCGGGGAGCTGTTTTTT. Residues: CASSVTGGGTGELFF.

CDR3 in DNA: TGCGCCAGTAACAGGGGCCCGAACACTGAAGCTTTCTTT. Translation: CASNRGPNTEAFF. The gene calls are TRBV10-2 and TRBJ1-1; TRBD1 agrees at 7 bases. Germline CDR1 WSHSY, CDR2 SAAADI. This CDR3 has 13 residues. V dropped 9 bases and J dropped 1; count of bases not matched to a gene: 5.

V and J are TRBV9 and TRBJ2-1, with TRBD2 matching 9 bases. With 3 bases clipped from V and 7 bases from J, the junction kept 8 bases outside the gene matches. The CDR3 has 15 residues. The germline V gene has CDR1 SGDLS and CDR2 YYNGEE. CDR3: CASSDRRGGPNEQFF. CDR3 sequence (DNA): TGTGCCAGCAGCGACCGGCGGGGGGGTCCGAATGAGCAGTTCTTC. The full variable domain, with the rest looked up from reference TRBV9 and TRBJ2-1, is DSGVTQTPKHLITATGQRVTLRCSPRSGDLSVYWYQQSLDQGLQFLIQYYNGEERAKGNILERFSAQQFPDLHSELNLSSLELGDSALYFCASSDRRGGPNEQFFGPGTRLTVL.

The CDR3 spells CASSLSSYNSPLHF. The CDR3 coding sequence is TGTGCCAGCAGCCTTAGCTCCTATAATTCACCCCTCCACTTT. The chain employs TRBV3-1 (or the pseudogene TRBV3-2) and TRBJ1-6; D gene uncertain. There are 14 residues in the CDR3. Trimming removed 4 bases from V and 0 bases from J, with 4 bases in between. Germline loops: CDR1 LGHDT, CDR2 YNNKEL (reference sequence).

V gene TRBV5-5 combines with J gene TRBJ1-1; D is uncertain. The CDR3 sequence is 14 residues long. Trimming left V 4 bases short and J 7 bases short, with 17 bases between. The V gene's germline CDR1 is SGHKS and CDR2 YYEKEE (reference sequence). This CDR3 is CASSPGAGEGEAFF. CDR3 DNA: TGTGCCAGCAGCCCGGGCGCGGGTGAGGGTGAAGCTTTCTTT.

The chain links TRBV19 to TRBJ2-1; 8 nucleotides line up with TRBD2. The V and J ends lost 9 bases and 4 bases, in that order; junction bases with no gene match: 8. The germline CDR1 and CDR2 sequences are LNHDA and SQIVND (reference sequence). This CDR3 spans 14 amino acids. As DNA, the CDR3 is TGTGCCAGCTCCGGGGGGGCGAGATACAATGAGCAGTTCTTC. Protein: CASSGGARYNEQFF.

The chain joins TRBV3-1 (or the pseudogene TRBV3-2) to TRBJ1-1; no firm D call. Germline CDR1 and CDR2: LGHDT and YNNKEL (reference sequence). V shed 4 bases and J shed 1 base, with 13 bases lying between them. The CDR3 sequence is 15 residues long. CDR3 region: CASSLEVRSNTEAFF. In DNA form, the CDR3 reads TGTGCCAGCAGCCTAGAAGTGAGGTCGAACACTGAAGCTTTCTTT.

The CDR3: CATSRKAGLAENTGELFF. CDR3 bases: TGTGCCACCAGCAGAAAAGCGGGACTAGCGGAGAACACCGGGGAGCTGTTTTTT. The rearrangement joins TRBV15 to TRBJ2-2; TRBD2 matches 11 bases. Per the germline V gene, CDR1 is LNHNV and CDR2 is YYDKDF (reference sequence). Germline trimming cut 2 bases from V and 1 base from J; bases unmatched to any gene: 6. This CDR3 is built from 18 residues.

The CDR3 region has the DNA TGTGCCAGCAGTTCCCCTAGCGGGGGGACCCAGTACTTC. Translation: CASSSPSGGTQYF. This chain connects TRBV12-3 or TRBV12-4 to TRBJ2-5, with 10 bases matching TRBD2. Trimming at V came to 4 bases and at J to 7 bases, leaving 3 bases not matched to a gene. The CDR3 spans 13 residues.

The CDR3 sequence is CASSLEGAGGTDTQYF. The CDR3 DNA reads TGTGCCAGCAGCTTGGAAGGAGCGGGGGGCACAGATACGCAGTATTTT. V gene TRBV5-6 combines with J gene TRBJ2-3, with 8 bases aligning to TRBD2. The CDR3 covers 16 residues. Unmatched junction bases numbered 4, after V lost 0 bases and J lost 1 base. CDR1 and CDR2 from the germline V gene are SGHDT and YYEEEE.

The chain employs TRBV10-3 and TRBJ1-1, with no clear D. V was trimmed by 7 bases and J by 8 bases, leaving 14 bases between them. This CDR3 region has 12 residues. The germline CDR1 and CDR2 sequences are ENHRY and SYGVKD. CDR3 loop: CAIKGGSEEAFF. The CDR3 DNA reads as TGTGCCATCAAGGGAGGGTCCGAGGAAGCTTTCTTT.

CDR3: CASSFGVRDTEAFF. In DNA, the CDR3 is TGTGCCAGCAGCTTTGGTGTGCGAGACACTGAAGCTTTCTTT. The chain links TRBV7-9 to TRBJ1-1; D remains ambiguous. The CDR3 loop spans 14 amino acids. Trimming removed 3 bases at V and 3 bases at J, with 11 bases between. Germline assignment: CDR1 SEHNR and CDR2 FQNEAQ (reference sequence).

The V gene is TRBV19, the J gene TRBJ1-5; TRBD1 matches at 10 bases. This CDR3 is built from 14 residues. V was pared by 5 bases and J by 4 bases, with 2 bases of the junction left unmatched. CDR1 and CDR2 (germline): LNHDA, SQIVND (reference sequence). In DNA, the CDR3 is TGTGCCAGTAGTGTGGACAGGGGGAATCAGCCCCAGCATTTT. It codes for CASSVDRGNQPQHF.

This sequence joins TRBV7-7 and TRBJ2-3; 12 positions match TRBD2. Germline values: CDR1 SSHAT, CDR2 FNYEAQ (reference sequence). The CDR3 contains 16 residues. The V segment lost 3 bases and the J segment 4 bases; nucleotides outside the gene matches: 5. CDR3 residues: CASSLRLAGVADTQYF. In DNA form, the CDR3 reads TGTGCCAGCAGCTTGCGACTAGCGGGGGTGGCAGATACGCAGTATTTT.